The present entry profiles one T cell receptor (beta chain) with its context. Antigen: not known. This sample is drawn from a study of T-cell memory formation after mild COVID-19. Study-level background: TCR clusters mostly belonged to single donors. General observations from the study: The main location of contracting CD4+ clones was CM and EM, and that of contracting CD8+ clones was EMRA. Memory sampled before infection contained some responding clones, suggesting cross-reactive memory joined. Confirmation of SARS-CoV-2 specificity was lacking for second-wave clones peaking day 37.

From the 5' RACE reads, TCRdb called clonotypes with MiXCR, one entry per CDR3 protein. Of 200,000 to 300,000 distinct CDR3 sequences in the sample, approximately 15% were seen once. V dropped 0 bases and J dropped 11 bases, with 11 bases sitting between them. The CDR3 is 13 residues long. Germline CDR1 MGHRA, CDR2 YSYEKL. This sequence joins TRBV4-1 and TRBJ1-5, with no clear D. Sequencing was performed on PBMCs or a T cell subset sorted from them (not recorded which). The TCR sequence derives from a man between 18 and 29 years old who had mild COVID-19 (a few samples of this study predate the infection). Cell type and time point are not known. The CDR3 region is CASSQDFGRAQHF. The CDR3 bases are TGCGCCAGCAGCCAAGATTTCGGTAGGGCCCAGCATTTT.